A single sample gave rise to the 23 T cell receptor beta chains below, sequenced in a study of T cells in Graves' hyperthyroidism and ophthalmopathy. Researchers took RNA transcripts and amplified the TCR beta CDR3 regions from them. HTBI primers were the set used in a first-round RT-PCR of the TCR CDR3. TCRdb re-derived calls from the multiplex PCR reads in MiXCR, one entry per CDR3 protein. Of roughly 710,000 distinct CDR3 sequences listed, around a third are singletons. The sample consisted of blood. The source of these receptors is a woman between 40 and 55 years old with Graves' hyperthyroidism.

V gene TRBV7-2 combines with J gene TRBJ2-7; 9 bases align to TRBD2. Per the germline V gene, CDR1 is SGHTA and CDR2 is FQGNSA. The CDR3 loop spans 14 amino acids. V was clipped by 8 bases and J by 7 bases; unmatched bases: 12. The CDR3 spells CASGPGLALEEQYF. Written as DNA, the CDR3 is TGTGCCAGCGGACCGGGACTAGCCCTAGAAGAGCAGTACTTC.

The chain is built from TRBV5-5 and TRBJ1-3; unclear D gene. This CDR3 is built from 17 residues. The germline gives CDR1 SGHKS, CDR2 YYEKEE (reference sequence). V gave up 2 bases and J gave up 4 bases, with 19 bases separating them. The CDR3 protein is CASSFGPVANSGNTIYF. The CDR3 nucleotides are TGTGCCAGCAGCTTCGGCCCGGTGGCAAACTCCGGAAACACCATATATTTT.

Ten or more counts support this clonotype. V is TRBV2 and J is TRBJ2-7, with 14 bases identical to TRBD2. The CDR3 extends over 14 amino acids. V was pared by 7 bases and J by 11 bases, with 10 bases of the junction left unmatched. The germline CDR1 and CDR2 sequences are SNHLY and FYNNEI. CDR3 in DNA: TGTGCCAGCAAAGTCGGGACTAGCGGGAGTTCGGAGTACTTC. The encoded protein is CASKVGTSGSSEYF.

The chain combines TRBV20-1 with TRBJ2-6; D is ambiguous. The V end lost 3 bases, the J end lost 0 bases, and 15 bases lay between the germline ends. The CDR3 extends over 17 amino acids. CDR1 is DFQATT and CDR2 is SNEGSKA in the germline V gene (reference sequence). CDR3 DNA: TGCAGTGCTAGTGTCCAATTTGGGGTCTCTGGGGCCAACGTCCTGACTTTC. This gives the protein CSASVQFGVSGANVLTF.

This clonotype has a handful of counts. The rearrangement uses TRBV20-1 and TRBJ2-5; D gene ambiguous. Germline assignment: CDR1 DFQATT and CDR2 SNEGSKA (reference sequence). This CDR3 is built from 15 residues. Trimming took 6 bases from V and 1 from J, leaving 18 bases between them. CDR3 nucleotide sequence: TGCAGTGCCCCGAACTCTCTGGGCCCCCAAGAGACCCAGTACTTC. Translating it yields CSAPNSLGPQETQYF.

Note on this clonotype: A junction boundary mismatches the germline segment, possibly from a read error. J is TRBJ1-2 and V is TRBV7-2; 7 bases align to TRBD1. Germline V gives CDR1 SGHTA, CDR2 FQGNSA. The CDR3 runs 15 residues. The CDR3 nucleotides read TGCGCCAGCAGCCAAGCGGGAGACAGGGAGAATGGCTACACCTTC. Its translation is CASSQAGDRENGYTF.

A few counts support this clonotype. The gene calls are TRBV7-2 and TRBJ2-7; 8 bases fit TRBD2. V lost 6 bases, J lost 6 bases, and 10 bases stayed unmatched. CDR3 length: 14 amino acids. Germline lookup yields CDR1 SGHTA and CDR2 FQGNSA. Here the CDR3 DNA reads TGTGCCAGCAGTCCGGGAGGGCCAAGTGGCGAGCAGTACTTC. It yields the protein CASSPGGPSGEQYF.

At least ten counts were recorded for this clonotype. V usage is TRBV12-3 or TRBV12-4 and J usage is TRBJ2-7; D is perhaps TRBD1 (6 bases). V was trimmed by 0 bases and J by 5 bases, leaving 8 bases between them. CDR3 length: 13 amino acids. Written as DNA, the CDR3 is TGTGCCAGCAGTTTAGCAACAGGGAACGAGCAGTACTTC. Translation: CASSLATGNEQYF.

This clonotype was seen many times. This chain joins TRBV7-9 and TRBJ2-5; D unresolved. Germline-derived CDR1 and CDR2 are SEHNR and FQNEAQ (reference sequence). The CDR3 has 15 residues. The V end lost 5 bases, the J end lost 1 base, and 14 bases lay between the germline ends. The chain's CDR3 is CASSNYAAPQETQYF. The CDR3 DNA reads TGTGCCAGCAGCAACTACGCAGCCCCCCAAGAGACCCAGTACTTC.

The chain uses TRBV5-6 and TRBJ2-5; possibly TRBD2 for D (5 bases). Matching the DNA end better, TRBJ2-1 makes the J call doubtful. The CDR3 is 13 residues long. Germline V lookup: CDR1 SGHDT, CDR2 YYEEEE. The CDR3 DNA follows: TGTGCCAGCAGCTTCGGTAGCGCTAGTGAGCAGTTCTTC. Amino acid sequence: CASSFGSASEQFF.

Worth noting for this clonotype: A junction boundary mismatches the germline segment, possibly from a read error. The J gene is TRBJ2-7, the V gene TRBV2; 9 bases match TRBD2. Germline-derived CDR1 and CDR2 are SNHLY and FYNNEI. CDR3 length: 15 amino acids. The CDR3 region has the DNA TGTGCCAGCAGTGAGTTAGCGGGGGTTTCCTACGAGCCGTACTTC. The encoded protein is CASSELAGVSYEPYF.

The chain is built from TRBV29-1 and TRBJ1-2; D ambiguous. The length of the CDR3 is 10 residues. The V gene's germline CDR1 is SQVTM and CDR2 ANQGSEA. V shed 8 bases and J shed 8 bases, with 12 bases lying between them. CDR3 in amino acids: CSLDYGGYTF. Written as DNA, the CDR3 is TGCAGCTTGGACTATGGAGGCTACACCTTC. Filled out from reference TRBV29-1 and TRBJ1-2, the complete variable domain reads SAVISQKPSRDICQRGTSLTIQCQVDSQVTMMFWYRQQPGQSLTLIATANQGSEATYESGFVIDKFPISRPNLTFSTLTVSNMSPEDSSIYLCSLDYGGYTFGSGTRLTVV.

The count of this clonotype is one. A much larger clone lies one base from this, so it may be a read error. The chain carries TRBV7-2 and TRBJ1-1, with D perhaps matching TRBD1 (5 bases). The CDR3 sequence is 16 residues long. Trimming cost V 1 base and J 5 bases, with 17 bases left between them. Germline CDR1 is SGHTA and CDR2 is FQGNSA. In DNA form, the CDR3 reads TGTGCCAGCAGCTTAGGGCAATCAACAGGAGATACTGAAGCTTTCTTT. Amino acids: CASSLGQSTGDTEAFF. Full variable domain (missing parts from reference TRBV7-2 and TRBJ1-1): GAGVSQSPSNKVTEKGKDVELRCDPISGHTALYWYRQSLGQGLEFLIYFQGNSAPDKSGLPSDRFSAERTGGSVSTLTIQRTQQEDSAVYLCASSLGQSTGDTEAFFGQGTRLTVV.

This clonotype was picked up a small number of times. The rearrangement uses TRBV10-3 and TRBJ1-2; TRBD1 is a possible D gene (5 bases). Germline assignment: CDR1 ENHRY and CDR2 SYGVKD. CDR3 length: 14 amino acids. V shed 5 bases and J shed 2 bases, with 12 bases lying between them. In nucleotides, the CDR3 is TGTGCCATCAGTTACTCGCAGGGAAACTATGGCTACACCTTC. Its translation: CAISYSQGNYGYTF.

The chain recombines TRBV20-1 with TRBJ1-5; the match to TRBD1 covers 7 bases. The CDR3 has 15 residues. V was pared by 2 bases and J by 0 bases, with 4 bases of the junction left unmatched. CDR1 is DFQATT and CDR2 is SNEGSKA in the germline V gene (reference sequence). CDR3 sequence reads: CSARLTGVSNQPQHF. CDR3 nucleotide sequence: TGCAGTGCTAGACTAACAGGGGTTAGCAATCAGCCCCAGCATTTT.

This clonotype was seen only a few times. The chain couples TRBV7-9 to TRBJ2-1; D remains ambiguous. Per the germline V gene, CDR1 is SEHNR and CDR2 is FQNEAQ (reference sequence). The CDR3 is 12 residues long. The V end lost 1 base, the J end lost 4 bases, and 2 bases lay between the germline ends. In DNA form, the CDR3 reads TGTGCCAGCAGCTTAGTGTACAATGAGCAGTTCTTC. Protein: CASSLVYNEQFF.

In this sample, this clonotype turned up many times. DNA of the CDR3: TGCAGCGTTGAGTCTCAGCAGGGCGGCTACACCTTC. Amino acid sequence: CSVESQQGGYTF. The chain carries TRBV29-1 and TRBJ1-2; maybe TRBD1 (5 bases). From germline, CDR1 is SQVTM and CDR2 ANQGSEA. The V and J ends lost 3 bases and 8 bases respectively, with 13 bases between them. This CDR3 is 12 amino acids long.

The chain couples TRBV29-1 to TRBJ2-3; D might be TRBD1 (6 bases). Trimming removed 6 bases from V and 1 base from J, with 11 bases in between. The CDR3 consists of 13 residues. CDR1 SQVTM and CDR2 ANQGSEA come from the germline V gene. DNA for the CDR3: TGCAGCGTCCACAGGGCCGGCACAGATACGCAGTATTTT. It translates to CSVHRAGTDTQYF.

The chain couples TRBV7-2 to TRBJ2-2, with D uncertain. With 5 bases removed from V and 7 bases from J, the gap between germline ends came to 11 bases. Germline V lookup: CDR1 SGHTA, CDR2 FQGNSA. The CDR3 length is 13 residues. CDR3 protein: CASSLDFGGELFF. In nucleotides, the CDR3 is TGTGCCAGCAGCCTTGATTTTGGCGGGGAGCTGTTTTTT.

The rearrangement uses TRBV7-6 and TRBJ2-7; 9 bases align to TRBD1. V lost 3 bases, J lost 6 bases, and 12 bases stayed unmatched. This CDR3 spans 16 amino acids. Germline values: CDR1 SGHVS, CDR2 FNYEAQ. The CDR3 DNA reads TGTGCCAGCAGCTTCACAGGGGGCACGGGGGGCTCCGAGCAGTACTTC. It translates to CASSFTGGTGGSEQYF.

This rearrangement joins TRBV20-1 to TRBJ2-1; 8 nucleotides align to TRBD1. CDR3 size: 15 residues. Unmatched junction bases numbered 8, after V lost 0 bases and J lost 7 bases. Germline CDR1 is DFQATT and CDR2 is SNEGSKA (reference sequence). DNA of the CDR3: TGCAGTGCTAGAGATAGCGGACAGGGTACGAATGAGCAGTTCTTC. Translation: CSARDSGQGTNEQFF.

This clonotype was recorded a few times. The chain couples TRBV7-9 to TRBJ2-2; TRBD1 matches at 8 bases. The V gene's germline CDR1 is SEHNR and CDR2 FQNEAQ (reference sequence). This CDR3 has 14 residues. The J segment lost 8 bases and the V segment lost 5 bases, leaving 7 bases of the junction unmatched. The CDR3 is CASSTRTGKGELFF. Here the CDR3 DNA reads TGTGCCAGCAGCACTCGGACAGGGAAGGGGGAGCTGTTTTTT.

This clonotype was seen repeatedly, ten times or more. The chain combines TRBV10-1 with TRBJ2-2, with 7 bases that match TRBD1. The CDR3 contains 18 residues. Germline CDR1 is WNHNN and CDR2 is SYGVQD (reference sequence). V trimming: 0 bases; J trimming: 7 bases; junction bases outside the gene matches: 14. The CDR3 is CASSESNVWTGHHGELFF. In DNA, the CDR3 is TGCGCCAGCAGTGAGTCGAACGTGTGGACAGGCCACCACGGGGAGCTGTTTTTT.